The clone carrying this T cell receptor beta chain was counted a few times. Its antigen is as yet unknown. The record originates from a study of T cells after yellow fever vaccination. Whole-study results and caveats: The CD4 and CD8 compartments had a small share of their clonotypes in common. Detected again after the booster were most primary-vaccination clones, at nearly 97% CD4 and more than 70% CD8. Although the secondary response was weaker, it peaked faster, at day 5 versus 15.

Trimming cost V 4 bases and J 6 bases; bases outside gene matches: 4. There are 13 residues in the CDR3. TCRdb re-derived calls from the 5' RACE reads in MiXCR, one entry per CDR3 protein. The data show a few hundred thousand distinct CDR3 sequences, 3% to 4.5% seen once. This sequence joins TRBV12-3 or TRBV12-4 and TRBJ2-7; 9 bases align to TRBD1. The TCR originated in a young man who received the YFV17D yellow fever vaccine. The sequences come from PBMCs, collected 5 days after the yellow fever booster vaccination. CDR3 protein: CASSYGDRVEQYF. CDR3 bases: TGTGCCAGCAGTTATGGGGACAGGGTCGAGCAGTACTTC.